This T cell receptor beta chain derives from a study of cytomegalovirus exposure and HLA in healthy donors. Study at large: From around 180 million T cells, an earlier analysis saw approximately 110 million unique TCR beta sequences. Most donors, 80% to 90% of a few hundred genotyped, fell in the Caucasian-associated ancestry cluster.

On this clone: Its antigen is not known.

This PCR relied on a set of 60 Vbeta primers and 13 Jbeta primers. Libraries were prepared by immunoSEQ multiplex PCR; TCRdb keeps only in-frame clonotypes and omits some of them. The table lists roughly 150,000 clones, about 77% of them singletons. V shed 4 bases, J shed 1 base, and the junction held 5 bases outside the gene matches. There are 15 residues in the CDR3. Germline CDR1 ENHRY, CDR2 SYGVKD. General study points: Across donors, presence/absence analyses took sequencing depth to be roughly uniform.

The origin of this receptor is a young man in good health and CMV-seronegative. The source material was PBMCs. The gene calls are TRBV10-3 and TRBJ2-5; the match to TRBD2 covers 8 bases. CDR3 region: CAISGISGIQETQYF. The CDR3 DNA reads as TGTGCCATCAGTGGGATTAGCGGGATCCAAGAGACCCAGTACTTC.